This TCR beta chain was recorded in a study of human T cells and chemical hapten exposure. This clonotype was counted many times. Individual cDNA molecules had unique molecular identifiers attached to them by the library. TCRdb redid the calling of the RACE reads with MiXCR, one entry per CDR3 protein. The data contain more than 70,000 distinct CDR3 sequences, about an eighth of them singletons. The sample's time point: patch test 1, 2 weeks after DPC sensitization. Treatment specified: therapeutic diphenylcyclopropenone sensitization with weekly scalp DPC. Patch tests were applied only after blood draws. There are 12 residues in the CDR3. V was cut by 1 base and J by 8 bases, with 11 bases left in between. The germline gives CDR1 DFQATT, CDR2 SNEGSKA (reference sequence).

The TCR sequence derives from a woman aged 60-75 years with alopecia areata. Some clones in this sample may be carry-over from other donors' samples. V gene TRBV20-1 combines with J gene TRBJ1-1; possibly TRBD1 for D (5 bases). This material consisted of whole blood, taken in connection with sensitization to the hapten diphenylcyclopropenone (DPC). In nucleotides, the CDR3 is TGCAGTGCTAGAGGCGGCAGGGAGGAAGCTTTCTTT. Its protein is CSARGGREEAFF.